Reported below is one TCR beta chain. Antigen unknown. The sample belongs to a study of T-cell memory formation after mild COVID-19. As for the study in general: Clusters of TCRs were largely donor specific. General study results and limits: Contracting clones localized mainly to CM and EM when CD4+ and mainly to EMRA when CD8+. While clones contracting from day 15 to 85 were balanced between CD4 and CD8, later expanders leaned CD4+. Pre-infection memory showed some responding clones, and this suggested that cross-reactive memory joined.

One entry per CDR3 protein, called by TCRdb with MiXCR from the 5' RACE reads. The sample shows hundreds of thousands of distinct CDR3 sequences, 13% to 15% of them seen only once. Germline lookup yields CDR1 DFQATT and CDR2 SNEGSKA (reference sequence). Trimming took 1 base from V and 5 from J, leaving 11 bases between them. This CDR3 is built from 13 residues. This TCR derives from a man aged 18 to 30 who had mild COVID-19 (a few samples of this study predate the infection). Cell type and time point are not known. Sequencing input: PBMCs or a T cell subset sorted from them (not recorded which). The gene calls are TRBV20-1 and TRBJ1-2, with D possibly matching TRBD1 (5 bases). The CDR3 sequence is CSARVGERYGYTF. DNA for the CDR3: TGCAGTGCTAGAGTAGGGGAGAGGTATGGCTACACCTTC.